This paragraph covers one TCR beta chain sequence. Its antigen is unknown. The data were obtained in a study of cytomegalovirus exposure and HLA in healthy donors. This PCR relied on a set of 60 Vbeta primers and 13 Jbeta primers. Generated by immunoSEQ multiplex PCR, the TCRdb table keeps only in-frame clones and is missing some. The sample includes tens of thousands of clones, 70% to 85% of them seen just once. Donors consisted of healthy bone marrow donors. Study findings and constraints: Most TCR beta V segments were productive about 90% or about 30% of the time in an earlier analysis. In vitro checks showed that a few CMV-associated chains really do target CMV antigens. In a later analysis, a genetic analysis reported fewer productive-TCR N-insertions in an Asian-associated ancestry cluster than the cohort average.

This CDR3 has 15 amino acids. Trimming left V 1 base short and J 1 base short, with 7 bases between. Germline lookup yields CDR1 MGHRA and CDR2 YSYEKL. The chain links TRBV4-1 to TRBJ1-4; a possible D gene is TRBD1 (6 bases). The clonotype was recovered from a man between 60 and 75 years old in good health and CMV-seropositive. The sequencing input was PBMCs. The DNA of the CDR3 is TGCGCCAGCAGCCAAGGCAGGGGAACTAATGAAAAACTGTTTTTT. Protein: CASSQGRGTNEKLFF.